The 21 T cell receptor beta chains in this list originate from one sample, sequenced in a study of cytomegalovirus exposure and HLA in healthy donors. PCR involved 60 Vbeta and 13 Jbeta primers. Clones were read by immunoSEQ multiplex PCR, and TCRdb kept only the in-frame ones, dropping some. The listing contains roughly 190,000 clones. Input material: PBMCs. These receptors originate from a woman under 30 in good health and CMV-seropositive.

The genes are TRBV5-4 and TRBJ1-2; D is unresolved. V lost 5 bases and J 2 bases, leaving 13 bases between the germline ends. The germline V gene has CDR1 SGHNT and CDR2 YYREEE (reference sequence). This CDR3 spans 14 amino acids. In DNA form, the CDR3 reads TGTGCCAGCAGGGTAACGGGGAGCAACTATGGCTACACCTTC. As protein: CASRVTGSNYGYTF.

This sequence joins TRBV11-3 and TRBJ1-2, with D unclear. V shed 5 bases and J shed 2 bases, with 12 bases lying between them. The CDR3 totals 14 residues. Germline CDR1 is SGHNT and CDR2 is YENEEA. DNA for the CDR3: TGTGCCAGCAGCCCGGAACAGAGCAACTATGGCTACACCTTC. Its protein product is CASSPEQSNYGYTF.

V gene TRBV5-1 combines with J gene TRBJ1-1, with 7 bases lining up with TRBD1. CDR3 size: 13 residues. The V gene's germline CDR1 is SGHRS and CDR2 YFSETQ. J was trimmed by 2 bases and V by 6 bases; bases with no gene match: 4. Here the CDR3 reads CASTGTANTEAFF. CDR3 in DNA: TGCGCCAGCACAGGGACAGCCAACACTGAAGCTTTCTTT.

This sequence joins TRBV4-1 and TRBJ2-7; 7 bases match TRBD1. From germline, CDR1 is MGHRA and CDR2 YSYEKL. CDR3 size: 11 residues. V lost 1 base, J lost 10 bases, and 1 base stayed unmatched. DNA for the CDR3: TGCGCCAGCAGCCAAGGGGACAGTCAGTACTTC. Amino acids: CASSQGDSQYF.

The chain employs TRBV5-1 and TRBJ2-3; no definite D call. CDR1 and CDR2 from the germline V gene are SGHRS and YFSETQ. The V gene lost 0 bases and the J gene lost 0 bases, with 5 bases spanning the gap. There are 14 residues in the CDR3. CDR3 protein: CASSLDPSTDTQYF. DNA of the CDR3: TGCGCCAGCAGCTTGGATCCTAGCACAGATACGCAGTATTTT.

The chain joins TRBV28 to TRBJ2-3, with D perhaps TRBD2 (5 bases). V shed 4 bases and J shed 1 base, with 18 bases lying between them. CDR1 and CDR2 (germline): MDHEN, SYDVKM. CDR3 length: 17 amino acids. The CDR3 loop reads CASSSSSLVAGTDTQYF. For the CDR3, the DNA is TGTGCCAGCAGTTCATCCTCACTAGTAGCTGGCACAGATACGCAGTATTTT.

This chain links TRBV4-1 with TRBJ1-4; TRBD1 might be the D (6 bases). V was clipped by 2 bases and J by 8 bases, with 15 bases between them. The CDR3 is 15 amino acids. Germline V gene data show CDR1 as MGHRA and CDR2 as YSYEKL. In DNA, the CDR3 is TGCGCCAGCAGCCAACCGACAGGTCTCTGGGAAAAACTGTTTTTT. Translation gives CASSQPTGLWEKLFF.

The chain uses TRBV7-2 and TRBJ2-3; D is uncertain. Germline CDR1 and CDR2: SGHTA and FQGNSA. The V end was cut by 5 bases, the J end by 5 bases, with 11 bases between. This CDR3 contains 13 residues. CDR3 DNA sequence: TGTGCCAGCAGCCGTACGTTCGGAGATACGCAGTATTTT. Protein sequence: CASSRTFGDTQYF.

This chain links TRBV18 with TRBJ1-1; D is uncertain. The V end lost 5 bases, the J end lost 1 base, and 11 bases lay between the germline ends. Germline V CDR1 and CDR2: KGHSH, LQKENI. This CDR3 has 14 residues. The CDR3 DNA reads TGTGCCAGCTCATCCGAAACGAGGAACACTGAAGCTTTCTTT. The encoded protein is CASSSETRNTEAFF.

The chain couples TRBV18 to TRBJ2-2; 7 bases match TRBD1. The germline V gene encodes CDR1 KGHSH and CDR2 LQKENI. The CDR3 length is 14 residues. After removal of 1 base from V and 6 bases from J, the junction contained 2 bases not matched to a gene. The CDR3 loop is CASSPLTGPGELFF. The CDR3 nucleotides read TGTGCCAGCTCACCACTGACAGGGCCCGGGGAGCTGTTTTTT.

This chain links TRBV30 with TRBJ2-3, with a possible D match to TRBD1 (6 bases). The germline V gene encodes CDR1 GTSNPN and CDR2 SVGIG (reference sequence). The germline V and J ends were trimmed by 1 base and 2 bases, with 7 bases remaining between them. There are 13 residues in the CDR3. Written as DNA, the CDR3 is TGTGCCTGGAGTGGGGACACCACAGATACGCAGTATTTT. Translation: CAWSGDTTDTQYF.

J is TRBJ2-2 and V is TRBV27, with D possibly matching TRBD2 (6 bases). Germline V gives CDR1 MNHEY, CDR2 SMNVEV (reference sequence). This CDR3 is built from 15 residues. The V end lost 7 bases, the J end lost 5 bases, and 17 bases lay between the germline ends. The CDR3 loop reads CASTMGLPLTGELFF. In nucleotides, the CDR3 is TGTGCCAGCACCATGGGACTCCCCCTAACCGGGGAGCTGTTTTTT.

CDR3 nucleotides: TGCGCCAGCAGGCTCGGACTAGCGGGAGACAATGAGCAGTTCTTC. Encoded protein: CASRLGLAGDNEQFF. This chain connects TRBV4-1 to TRBJ2-1, with TRBD2 matching over 13 bases. J was trimmed by 5 bases and V by 6 bases; bases with no gene match: 4. This CDR3 is built from 15 residues. CDR1 is MGHRA and CDR2 is YSYEKL in the germline V gene.

The genes are TRBV30 and TRBJ1-1, with D unresolved. The CDR3 contains 11 residues. The germline CDR1 and CDR2 sequences are GTSNPN and SVGIG (reference sequence). Trimming took 3 bases from V and 4 from J, leaving 6 bases between them. CDR3 nucleotides: TGTGCCTGGAGGGCCCCCACTGAAGCTTTCTTT. It is translated as CAWRAPTEAFF.

This chain joins TRBV12-5 and TRBJ1-1, with D perhaps TRBD1 (5 bases). V was cut by 0 bases and J by 3 bases, with 8 bases left in between. Germline CDR1 LGHNT, CDR2 FRNRAP. There are 14 residues in the CDR3. The CDR3 DNA reads TGTGCTAGTGGTTTGGTTTCAGGGCACACTGAAGCTTTCTTT. Its translation is CASGLVSGHTEAFF. Using reference TRBV12-5 and TRBJ1-1 for the parts outside the CDR3, the full variable domain is DARVTQTPRHKVTEMGQEVTMRCQPILGHNTVFWYRQTMMQGLELLAYFRNRAPLDDSGMPKDRFSAEMPDATLATLKIQPSEPRDSAVYFCASGLVSGHTEAFFGQGTRLTVV.

J is TRBJ2-2 and V is TRBV28; 7 nucleotides match TRBD2. The germline V gene encodes CDR1 MDHEN and CDR2 SYDVKM. With V trimmed by 7 bases and J by 7 bases, 12 bases remained unmatched. This CDR3 comprises 15 residues. In DNA, the CDR3 is TGTGCCAGCACCCCGAGACTAGCAAGGCACGGGGAGCTGTTTTTT. Translating it yields CASTPRLARHGELFF. Filled out from reference TRBV28 and TRBJ2-2, the complete variable domain reads DVKVTQSSRYLVKRTGEKVFLECVQDMDHENMFWYRQDPGLGLRLIYFSYDVKMKEKGDIPEGYSVSREKKERFSLILESASTNQTSMYLCASTPRLARHGELFFGEGSRLTVL.

The chain carries TRBV6-1 and TRBJ1-2, with 7 bases aligning to TRBD1. V gave up 3 bases and J gave up 7 bases; unmatched junction bases: 5. The V gene's germline CDR1 is MNHNS and CDR2 SASEGT. The CDR3 contains 13 residues. The CDR3 DNA is TGTGCCAGCAGTGAGCCAACAGGGGTTGGCTACACCTTC. Translating gives CASSEPTGVGYTF.

The chain carries TRBV5-4 and TRBJ1-2; 9 nucleotides align to TRBD1. The V and J ends lost 0 bases and 4 bases, in that order; junction bases with no gene match: 4. Germline CDR1 and CDR2: SGHNT and YYREEE (reference sequence). The CDR3 length is 15 residues. In nucleotides, the CDR3 is TGTGCCAGCAGCTTGGACAGGGGGCAAAGCTATGGCTACACCTTC. It is translated as CASSLDRGQSYGYTF.

The chain recombines TRBV15 with TRBJ1-5; 8 bases match TRBD1. Germline CDR1 and CDR2: LNHNV and YYDKDF (reference sequence). Unmatched junction bases numbered 2, after V lost 0 bases and J lost 7 bases. The CDR3 totals 14 residues. CDR3 loop: CATSRDRGPQPQHF. CDR3 nucleotides: TGTGCCACCAGCAGAGACAGGGGGCCCCAGCCCCAGCATTTT. The variable domain in full, completed from reference TRBV15 and TRBJ1-5, reads DAMVIQNPRYQVTQFGKPVTLSCSQTLNHNVMYWYQQKSSQAPKLLFHYYDKDFNNEADTPDNFQSRRPNTSFCFLDIRSPGLGDTAMYLCATSRDRGPQPQHFGDGTRLSIL.

The chain carries TRBV4-1 and TRBJ2-3, with D perhaps matching TRBD2 (5 bases). CDR1 is MGHRA and CDR2 is YSYEKL in the germline V gene. The V end was cut by 1 base, the J end by 3 bases, with 14 bases between. The CDR3 totals 16 residues. In nucleotides, the CDR3 is TGCGCCAGCAGCCAAGTACGGGGTCGCGGGACAGATACGCAGTATTTT. Translating it yields CASSQVRGRGTDTQYF.

The chain uses TRBV13 and TRBJ2-7; possible D gene TRBD1, 5 bases. The germline gives CDR1 PRHDT, CDR2 FYEKMQ (reference sequence). This CDR3 spans 14 amino acids. The V end was cut by 6 bases, the J end by 8 bases, with 20 bases between. The CDR3 is CASRSTWGSQKQYF. In DNA form, the CDR3 reads TGTGCCAGCAGGTCGACTTGGGGCAGCCAAAAGCAGTACTTC. Complete variable domain (other parts from reference TRBV13 and TRBJ2-7): AAGVIQSPRHLIKEKRETATLKCYPIPRHDTVYWYQQGPGQDPQFLISFYEKMQSDKGSIPDRFSAQQFSDYHSELNMSSLELGDSALYFCASRSTWGSQKQYFGPGTRLTVT.